This T cell receptor beta chain emerged from a study of Ad26.COV2.S vaccination and SARS-CoV-2 variants (dated by TCRdb to 2020 to 2023). About the full investigation: Vaccine-arm donors came from COV1001, a multicentre, randomized, double-blind, placebo-controlled phase I-IIa trial of Ad26.COV2.S in healthy adults. Ad26.COV2.S was given intramuscularly at 5x10^10 or 1x10^11 viral particles, as a single shot or as two shots 56 days apart. TCRbeta repertoire sequencing served as the tool for gauging how specific and how broad the SARS-CoV-2-reactive T cell receptors were following Ad26.COV2.S vaccination. The TCR-sequenced set comprised approximately 32 samples: some 20 Ad26.COV2.S vaccine recipients, 5 placebo recipients and 8 SARS-CoV-2 convalescent individuals. Trial participants were randomized into five groups of five: low-dose or high-dose Ad26.COV2.S given once or twice, or placebo on both occasions. Throughout the experiments and outcome assessment, investigators stayed blinded to trial group allocation. Study-level results and caveats: The study lacked the statistical power to compare responses across vaccine doses or regimens. Ad26.COV2.S recipients had higher spike-specific TCR breadth than placebo recipients (P = 0.0014). Substantial breadth of spike-specific CD8+ and CD4+ T cell responses was reported after vaccination. Vaccine and placebo recipients had similar non-spike TCR breadth, a finding consistent with the vaccine containing only spike. According to the authors, total T cell responses may have been underestimated by the TCR breadth and depth analyses.

Points on this clone: Its antigen remains undetermined. No much larger clone is present one base from it, and per-base qualities are unavailable.

The immunoSEQ Assay was the method used to sequence TCRbeta CDR3 regions. After extraction, genomic DNA underwent amplification by bias-controlled multiplex PCR, followed by high-throughput sequencing. Under the source paper's analysis protocol: To quantify the absolute abundance of each unique TCRbeta CDR3 region, sequences were collapsed and filtered. Usable DNA was measured by amplifying reference genes present in all nucleated cells, and TCRbeta template counts were normalized to that usable DNA to estimate T cell fraction. Repertoire TCRs were annotated as SARS-CoV-2-specific by exact matching of V gene, CDR3 amino acid sequence and J gene to a known reactive TCR set. The reference SARS-CoV-2 TCR set was derived from MIRA and filtered for enrichment in COVID-19-positive ImmuneCODE repertoires, a step that removed public or cross-reactive TCRs. Based on the MIRA antigens, annotated TCRs were further analysed at the level of specific ORF or position within ORF. Breadth was defined as annotated unique rearrangements over total unique productive rearrangements; depth was the summed frequency of those rearrangements. Two-sided Wilcoxon rank-sum tests were used to compare TCR breadth between groups. TCRdb stores this immuneACCESS table with in-frame sequences only. Part of the clones is absent; in the studies checked, under half of the shortfall reflects unresolved V genes, and no reason is known for the rest. V and J calls and clone size are copied from that table; D and trimming were computed from the DNA. Recorded for this sample are hundreds of thousands of clones; nearly 90% of them occurred a single time. Around 2.6% of the sample goes to the ten largest clones.

V is pared back by 5 bases and J by 0 bases, with 14 bases lying between the germline termini. Counted from cysteine to phenylalanine, this CDR3 has 15 amino acids. Only CDR3 DNA remains: 45 bases, in frame from the first base. According to the germline V gene (reference sequence), CDR1 reads LNHDA and CDR2 reads SQIVND. The treatment or condition label corresponds to: around 19 received Ad26.COV2.S at low or high dose, single or two shots; about 5 received placebo; per-sample allocation not given. For vaccine and placebo recipients, the sequenced repertoires came from samples collected on day 63 after the first injection. Cohort 1b enrolled about two dozen adults aged 18-55 years at a single site in Boston, USA, between 29 July and 7 August 2020. Ad26.COV2.S was a replication-incompetent adenovirus type 26 vector that expressed a prefusion-stabilized SARS-CoV-2 spike protein derived from the original Wuhan strain.

The source material was peripheral blood, sampled in a trial of Ad26.COV2.S vaccine versus placebo. The chain joins TRBV19 to TRBJ2-7; matching of 6 bases hints at TRBD1 as the D gene. The sequence derives from a person between 18 and 65 years old who received the Ad26.COV2.S COVID-19 vaccine or a placebo. The CDR3 reads as follows: CASSHRDKNSYEQYF. The nucleotide sequence reads as follows: TGTGCCAGTAGTCATCGGGACAAAAACTCCTACGAGCAGTACTTC.